The present T cell receptor (beta chain) was sequenced within a study of memory CD4+ T cells and cytomegalovirus serostatus. At the level of the study: Of the healthy Belgian adults, fewer than 10 were CMV seropositive and 20 to 25 seronegative.

Study-level points and caveats: Each of some 67 CMV-associated TCRbeta sequences occurred in one to five individuals.

The sort gate was single viable CD3+CD4+CD8-CD45RO+ cells for memory CD4+ T cells. Sequencing was performed with immunoSEQ multiplex PCR; in TCRdb, only in-frame clones are kept and a portion is missing. The top ten hold 0.88% of the sample, which has tens of thousands of clones, 60% to 80% seen once. On this clone itself: The antigen remains unidentified.

The receptor's source is an adult in good health and CMV-seronegative. Sequenced sample: memory CD4+ T cells from blood.

The CDR3 bases are TGTGCCAGCAGCTTAGTAGCGTCTGAAAAACTGTTTTTT. Translating gives CASSLVASEKLFF. V is TRBV7-9 and J is TRBJ1-4; D not certain. CDR3 length: 13 residues. Germline V gene lookup returns CDR1 SEHNR and CDR2 FQNEAQ (reference sequence). The germline V and J ends were trimmed by 1 base and 7 bases, with 7 bases remaining between them.